This T cell receptor (beta chain) was captured in a study of cytomegalovirus exposure and HLA in healthy donors. Findings and limits, study-wide: HLA alleles showed associations with fewer than 20,000 TCR beta sequences in a later analysis, at a 0.05 false discovery rate.

Each of the donors was a healthy bone marrow donor. Germline CDR1 and CDR2: SGDLS and YYNGEE. The CDR3 totals 14 residues. Deletions cut 0 bases from V and 1 base from J, with 7 bases between. As for this clone: The antigen is not known.

60 Vbeta and 13 Jbeta primers were used in PCR. The protocol was immunoSEQ multiplex PCR, while the TCRdb copy is restricted to in-frame clones and leaves out a portion. The sample yields 100,000 to 150,000 clones, around 78% seen once. Sequenced: PBMCs. The TCR originated in a man aged 18 to 30 in good health and CMV-seropositive. The chain has TRBV9 and TRBJ1-1; D is undetermined. The CDR3 DNA sequence: TGTGCCAGCAGCGTAGTCGGAGGGAACACTGAAGCTTTCTTT. Residues: CASSVVGGNTEAFF.